The following is a TCR beta chain sequence with its context. The antigen is undetermined. This entry comes from a study of shared clonotypes between healthy human individuals. General observations from the study: With few donors, the genetic and exposure-history diversity represented was limited. The sole specimen, blood, was sampled, and tissue repertoires likely differ. The rarefaction results pointed to incomplete sorted-subset sequencing despite large depth.

The CDR3 is 15 amino acids. Germline CDR1 is MNHEY and CDR2 is SVGAGI. Trimming at V came to 0 bases and at J to 6 bases, leaving 8 bases not matched to a gene. Repertoires were generated with immunoSEQ multiplex PCR, while TCRdb's copy carries only in-frame clones and drops some. The table records 2 million to 2.5 million clones, roughly 93% of them present only once. The sequence came from a man younger than 35 in good health. Some clones in this sample may be carry-over from other donors' samples. The V gene is TRBV6-5, the J gene TRBJ2-7, with 7 nucleotides matching TRBD2. The specimen was naive CD4+ T cells from PBMCs. Subset here: CD45RA+ positively selected. CDR3 protein: CASSYSNVGGREQYF. CDR3 coding DNA: TGTGCCAGCAGTTACTCGAACGTGGGAGGGCGCGAGCAGTACTTC.